This T cell receptor (beta chain) was observed in a study of blood T cell repertoires in COVID-19 (dated by TCRdb to the early 2020s). Notes on the research overall: Samples covering the acute and convalescent phases of COVID-19 were provided by collaborators in the United States, Italy and Spain. The material from the prospective study consisted of cDNA or gDNA derived from T cells, B-cell-depleted T cells, or PBMCs. Deeply sampled blood TCRbeta repertoires from subjects exposed to, actively infected with, or recovered from COVID-19 were included in the dataset. HLA class I and class II types, where available, came from metadata supplied by the sample provider rather than from assay-based typing. The sample metadata nearly always contained a de-identified subject ID, COVID-19 status, age in years and sex. The repertoires were released in a freely available public database meant as a resource for research on the immune response to SARS-CoV-2. The samples were drawn from two sources: the first 160 participants of the ongoing ImmuneRACE study, and about 1,300 subjects contributed by 6 global collaborators. Broad study findings and their caveats: Clinical and demographic metadata were provided uncurated, with the amount varying by source and participant.

TCRbeta CDR3 regions were amplified from genomic DNA by means of the immunoSEQ Assay, a bias-controlled multiplex PCR. Turning to the authors' computational methods: Nucleated cell counts per sample were estimated from amplification of reference gene primers within the assay. To quantify the absolute abundance of each unique TCRbeta CDR3 rearrangement, sequence reads were collapsed and filtered. For each sample, productive Simpson clonality was calculated as the square root of Simpson's diversity index across productive rearrangements. TCRdb limited this immuneACCESS table to in-frame rearrangements with V and J called. A share of clones is missing; checked studies link under half to unresolved V genes, and the rest is unexplained. V, J and clone size are those of that table, while D and trimming were read from the DNA. The sample table lists 200,000 or so clones, about 80% of them with a count of one. The ten biggest clones cover about 6.9% of the sample.

A word on this clone: Its binding antigen is unknown. One base away there is no much larger clone; base qualities are not given.

The collaborating institutions used their own protocols to collect whole blood in K2EDTA tubes. Collaborator samples were shipped for TCRbeta analysis as frozen whole blood, isolated PBMCs, or DNA extracted from either sample type. Sample: peripheral blood. The receptor's source is a human donor with acute or convalescent COVID-19. The donor label of this sample is uncertain.

The CDR3 protein is CASSQDNRLLYEQYF. The sequenced DNA: TGTGCCAGCAGCCAAGATAATAGATTACTGTACGAGCAGTACTTC. The chain is assembled from TRBV3-1 (or the pseudogene TRBV3-2) and TRBJ2-7; the D gene identity is not certain. CDR1 LGHDT and CDR2 YNNKEL are derived from the germline V gene (reference sequence). Its CDR3 holds 15 amino acids, cysteine through phenylalanine. The CDR3 DNA has 45 bases and is translated from base 1. V and J are truncated by 0 bases and 4 bases respectively, leaving an intervening sequence of 13 bases.